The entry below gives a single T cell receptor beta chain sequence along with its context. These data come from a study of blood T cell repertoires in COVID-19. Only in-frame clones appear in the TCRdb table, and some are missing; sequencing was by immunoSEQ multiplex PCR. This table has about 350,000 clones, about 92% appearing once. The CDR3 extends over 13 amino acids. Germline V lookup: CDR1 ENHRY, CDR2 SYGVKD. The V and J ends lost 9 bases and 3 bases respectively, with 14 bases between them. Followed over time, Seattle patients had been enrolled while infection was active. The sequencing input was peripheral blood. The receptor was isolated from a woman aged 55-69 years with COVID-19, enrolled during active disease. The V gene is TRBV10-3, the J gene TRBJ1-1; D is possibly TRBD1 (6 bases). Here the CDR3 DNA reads TGTGCCATTGAACAGGGACCAGACACTGAAGCTTTCTTT. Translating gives CAIEQGPDTEAFF.